This T cell receptor (beta chain) is from a study of Graves' ophthalmopathy and Graves' hyperthyroidism (dated by TCRdb to the late 2010s). A note on the overall study: Peripheral blood was collected before any treatment was given, at the time of initial diagnosis. In total, some 130 blood samples were TCR-sequenced: approximately 40 ophthalmopathy, roughly 77 hyperthyroidism and about 17 hyperthyroidism-to-ophthalmopathy patients. Following sampling, methimazole starting at 30 mg daily was administered to hyperthyroidism patients, and high-dose intravenous methylprednisolone was administered to ophthalmopathy patients. In a handful of hyperthyroidism patients, the T-cell repertoires found in thyroid tissue were compared with those found in blood. To explore V-J signatures distinguishing ophthalmopathy from hyperthyroidism, a discovery set of about 99 patients (43 ophthalmopathy, over 55 stable hyperthyroidism) was enrolled. An independent validation cohort was composed of roughly 18 hyperthyroidism patients and around 16 patients who later progressed from hyperthyroidism to ophthalmopathy. To tell Graves' ophthalmopathy apart from Graves' hyperthyroidism, and to predict which patients would progress to ophthalmopathy, the study relied on TCR beta repertoire signatures.

For repertoire sequencing, the TCR beta CDR3 regions were amplified from RNA transcripts. The first round of RT-PCR was done with HTBI primers and the Qiagen OneStep RT-PCR kit, and was followed by a second round of multiplex PCR, then size selection and purification. Libraries were sequenced paired-end with 100 bp reads on an Illumina HiSeq2000. For the original study's pipeline: SOAPnuke was used to process the reads, throwing out any read that had adapters, had uncalled bases, had a mean Phred below 15, or lacked an exact constant-primer or identifier match. COPE v1.2.5 was used to merge the high-quality paired reads. Clonotypes were defined as unique nucleotide sequences and were aligned to IMGT TRB V, D and J references using MiTCR v1.1. The analysis was limited to V-J combinations with a frequency above 0.0001, which together covered 99.2% of repertoires. For each V-J combination, a TCR clonal expansion and chaos score was defined as F50 clonal expansion divided by the chaos observed in the TCRdist matrix. Features were reduced by Welch's t-statistics and random forest to 10 to 15 V-J combinations, which fed a naive Bayes classifier. The similarity between thyroid and blood repertoires was quantified using the Morisita-Horn index. TCRdb's own reprocessing of the public reads used fastp at Q25 and MiXCR and kept productive beta chains. Every distinct CDR3 protein forms one entry, paired with its most common genes and DNA. Here the V and J calls rest on TCRdb's processing, not on the authors' analysis. Counted in this sample were about 240,000 distinct CDR3 sequences; around 50% of them appeared once. Of the sample, around half falls within the top ten clones.

This clonotype has just a few counts. Which antigen it targets is not known. Nothing much larger sits one base from this clone, and base qualities are not available. The junction carries 12 bases between V and J, which are trimmed by 5 bases and 8 bases respectively. CDR3 length: 12 amino acids, cysteine to phenylalanine. Only CDR3 DNA is held: 36 bases, read in frame from base 1. Ophthalmopathy patients had moderately to severely active disease, Clinical Activity Score of at least 3, NOSPECS grade of at least 4, and disease duration under 3 months. Anyone with other autoimmune diseases, uncontrolled infections, pregnancy or lactation was excluded from the study. Diagnosis was based on clinical symptoms, serum thyroxine, TRAb, thyroid ultrasound and orbital computed tomography. PBMCs were isolated from 10 ml of fresh peripheral blood by Ficoll-Paque density gradient centrifugation. Trizol reagent was used to extract the total RNA, and its quality was then checked on an Agilent 2100 Bioanalyzer.

Study-wide conclusions, independent of this receptor: In validation, the model predicted ophthalmopathy progression with less than 71% sensitivity and approximately 75% specificity; more than ten predicted patients were CT-confirmed with GO in a median of approximately six months. Among expanded thyroid clonotypes with frequency above 0.001, most also showed up in blood, which suggests that blood repertoires may reflect the thyroid immune response. No statistical method was used to set the sample size in advance, and the investigators knew which group each participant was assigned to. Ophthalmopathy was separated from stable hyperthyroidism by the 13-signature model with just under 90% sensitivity and about 83% specificity in cross-validation and with 80%/75% in the test set.

Sequencing was done on a sample of peripheral blood. The chain was built from TRBV12-3 or TRBV12-4 and TRBJ1-2; matching of 6 bases hints at TRBD1 as the D gene. The source of this sequence is an adult man with Graves' ophthalmopathy. The CDR3 loop reads CASSNRVGGYTF. The nucleotide sequence reads as follows: TGTGCCAGCAGTAACAGGGTCGGCGGCTACACCTTC.